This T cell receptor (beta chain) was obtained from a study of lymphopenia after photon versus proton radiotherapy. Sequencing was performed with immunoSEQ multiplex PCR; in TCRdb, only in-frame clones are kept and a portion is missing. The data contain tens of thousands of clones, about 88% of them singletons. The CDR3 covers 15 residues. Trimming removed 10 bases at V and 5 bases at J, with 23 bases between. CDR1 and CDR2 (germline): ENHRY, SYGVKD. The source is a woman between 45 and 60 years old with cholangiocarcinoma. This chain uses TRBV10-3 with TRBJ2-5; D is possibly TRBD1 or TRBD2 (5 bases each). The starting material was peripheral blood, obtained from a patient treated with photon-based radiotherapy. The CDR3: CASATSGTASETQYF. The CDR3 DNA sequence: TGTGCCAGTGCAACTTCCGGGACCGCGTCGGAGACCCAGTACTTC.